This T cell receptor (beta chain) was recovered during a study of T cell responses to AZD1222 COVID-19 vaccine. Background on the study: The study pooled second doses at about 4 or about 12 weeks.

Findings of the study overall: Only 5 or 6 individuals given AZD1222 were seropositive at baseline. Spike-specific TCRs gained breadth and depth after people received two AZD1222 doses. As reported, nearly half of all spike-specific TCRs target variant regions that are unmutated.

Using immunoSEQ multiplex PCR, the repertoire was profiled, and TCRdb retains in-frame clones only, with some absent. The sample carries about 170,000 clones, approximately 90% recorded once. Germline loops: CDR1 SGHRS, CDR2 YFSETQ. J lost 3 bases, V lost 0 bases, and 7 bases had no gene match. CDR3 size: 17 residues. Comment on this clone: The antigen remains unidentified.

The sequence was obtained from an adult in good health. The material sequenced was peripheral blood, taken on day 0 of AZD1222 vaccination. The rearrangement links TRBV5-1 to TRBJ2-3; 10 bases map to TRBD2. CDR3 sequence: CASSLDASGSGTDTQYF. The CDR3 coding sequence is TGCGCCAGCAGCTTGGATGCTAGCGGGAGCGGGACAGATACGCAGTATTTT.